Listed below are T cell receptor beta chains from one sample, sequenced in a study of PD-1 blockade in classical Hodgkin lymphoma. Profiled with immunoSEQ multiplex PCR; TCRdb holds only in-frame clones, not every one. The top ten clones hold roughly 36% of a sample with over a thousand clones, around three quarters of them seen once. The input for sequencing was CD8+ T cells from blood, taken before the fourth cycle of nivolumab. Receptors were obtained from a human donor with classical Hodgkin lymphoma. The donor label of this sample is uncertain. Each CDR3 is given with its conserved first and last residue. D genes are given only for firm matches. Size is stated for part of the rows, as once, few or many counts, or as a class when the clone is expanded.

j_call d_call v_call clone_size cdr3_nt cdr3_aa
TRBJ2-7 TRBD2 TRBV4-2 once TGTGCCAGCAGTTCCGGGGGTAGCGGGTGGTACGAGCAGTACTTC CASSSGGSGWYEQYF
TRBJ1-2 NA TRBV2 NA TGTGCCAGCAGTGAAGGGAAGATGGACTATGGCTACACCTTC CASSEGKMDYGYTF
TRBJ1-2 NA TRBV7-9 NA TGTGCCAGCAGCAACCTGGGGGAAGCTAACTATGGCTACACCTTC CASSNLGEANYGYTF
TRBJ1-3 NA TRBV10-3 NA TGTGCCATCAGGGAGACCCGCCCGGACTCTGGAAACACCATATATTTT CAIRETRPDSGNTIYF
TRBJ1-3 TRBD1 TRBV7-9 few TGTGCCAGCAGCTACGGGGACAGGGTGAAAGCTGGAAACACCATATATTTT CASSYGDRVKAGNTIYF
TRBJ2-7 NA TRBV5-1 NA TGCGCCAGCAGCGGCTACGGGGGGCGCGGGGACGAGCAGTACTTC CASSGYGGRGDEQYF
TRBJ2-1 TRBD1 TRBV4-1 once TGCGCCAGCAGCCTCGGACAGGGAACCTCCTACAATGAGCAGTTCTTC CASSLGQGTSYNEQFF
TRBJ2-2 TRBD2 TRBV27 NA TGTGCCAGCAGAGGGGTTGATCTAGCGGGGACCGGGGAGCTGTTTTTT CASRGVDLAGTGELFF
TRBJ2-5 TRBD1 TRBV5-6 NA TGTGCCAGCAGAAATCGCCGACAGGGGATAACAGAGACCCAGTACTTC CASRNRRQGITETQYF
TRBJ1-2 NA TRBV7-2 NA TGTGCCAGCGAGGGGGAGGTCTATGGCTACACCTTC CASEGEVYGYTF
TRBJ2-7 NA TRBV5-6 NA TGTGCCAGCAGCCTAGGGGCCGCGGCCCCCTACGAGCAGTACTTC CASSLGAAAPYEQYF
TRBJ2-4 NA TRBV27 NA TGTGCCAGCAGGGGGGATCCGAGTAACATTCAGTACTTC CASRGDPSNIQYF
TRBJ2-6 TRBD2 TRBV19 NA TGTGCCAGTAGTATAGTCCTAGCGGGAGCCGGGGCCAACGTCCTGACTTTC CASSIVLAGAGANVLTF
TRBJ1-4 NA TRBV6-1 NA TGTGCCAGCAGTGAAGCGATGGGGAACGAAAAACTGTTTTTT CASSEAMGNEKLFF
TRBJ1-1 TRBD1 TRBV6-1 NA TGTGCCATCAGTGAGTTTACAGGGGGTCTGGACACTGAAGCTTTCTTT CAISEFTGGLDTEAFF
TRBJ1-1 TRBD1 TRBV6-5 once TGTGCCAGCAGTTATCTGACAGGGACGTTGGACACTGAAGCTTTCTTT CASSYLTGTLDTEAFF
TRBJ2-1 NA TRBV29-1 NA TGCAGCGTTGACGGGAGCTCCTACAATGAGCAGTTCTTC CSVDGSSYNEQFF
TRBJ2-3 TRBD2 TRBV6-4 NA TGTGCCAGCAGCCCGACTAGCGGGAGCCCCGATACGCAGTATTTT CASSPTSGSPDTQYF
TRBJ2-1 NA TRBV7-2 NA TGTGCCAGCAGCTTATGGGGGGGGGCACTCGATGAGCAGTTCTTC CASSLWGGALDEQFF
TRBJ1-2 TRBD1 TRBV4-1 few TGCGCCAGCAGCCATTTGAAAGGGACAGGGCATTATTTCTATGGCTACACCTTC CASSHLKGTGHYFYGYTF